Listed here are 28 T cell receptor beta chains from one sample, sequenced in a study of identifying expanded T cells in peripheral blood. Clones were read by immunoSEQ multiplex PCR, and TCRdb kept only the in-frame ones, dropping some. The sample lists about 130,000 clones; roughly 90% were seen once. Sequencing input: blood. Every receptor here comes from a person aged 18 to 70 in good health.

The genes are TRBV19 and TRBJ1-6; 10 positions agree with TRBD1. The V and J ends lost 4 bases and 9 bases, in that order; junction bases with no gene match: 9. This CDR3 contains 16 residues. Germline values: CDR1 LNHDA, CDR2 SQIVND (reference sequence). In nucleotides, the CDR3 is TGTGCCAGTAGTAGGGCAACGGGACAGGGGACTTCACCCCTCCACTTT. Its protein product is CASSRATGQGTSPLHF.

This chain connects TRBV28 to TRBJ1-3; D might be TRBD1 (6 bases). V lost 8 bases to trimming and J lost 7 bases, with 15 bases between them. Germline CDR1 and CDR2: MDHEN and SYDVKM. This CDR3 is built from 13 residues. CDR3 residues: CASSGGGQNTIYF. In DNA, the CDR3 is TGTGCCAGCTCCGGGGGGGGCCAGAACACCATATATTTT.

This clone has just a few counts. The V gene is TRBV27, the J gene TRBJ1-5; the D is unclear. The CDR3 sequence is 13 residues long. V lost 11 bases and J lost 0, with 11 bases in between. The germline CDR1 and CDR2 sequences are MNHEY and SMNVEV (reference sequence). CDR3 nucleotide sequence: TGTGCCGCGGCGTCAGATAGCAATCAGCCCCAGCATTTT. It translates to CAAASDSNQPQHF.

The chain employs TRBV6-1 and TRBJ2-7, with D uncertain. Germline V CDR1 and CDR2: MNHNS, SASEGT. CDR3 size: 15 residues. Trimming took 0 bases from V and 3 from J, leaving 12 bases between them. CDR3 sequence reads: CASSEAHQLNYEQYF. Written as DNA, the CDR3 is TGTGCCAGCAGTGAAGCGCACCAGCTCAACTACGAGCAGTACTTC.

V gene TRBV5-6 combines with J gene TRBJ2-1, with D perhaps matching TRBD2 (7 bases). Germline V gene sequence: CDR1 SGHDT, CDR2 YYEEEE. The CDR3 extends over 13 amino acids. The ends were cut back, 0 bases at V and 16 bases at J, with 17 bases in the middle. The DNA for the CDR3 is TGTGCCAGCAGCTTGGGTTTCGGCGGGGGCGTTTTCTTC. Its translation is CASSLGFGGGVFF.

The V and J genes are TRBV4-2 and TRBJ2-1; 9 bases line up with TRBD2. J gave up 6 bases and V 4 bases, and 4 bases lay outside the gene matches. The CDR3 extends over 14 amino acids. The germline V gene encodes CDR1 LGHNA and CDR2 YNFKEQ. CDR3 DNA: TGTGCCAGCAGCCCTGGACTAGCGACCAATGAGCAGTTCTTC. This codes for CASSPGLATNEQFF.

V is TRBV5-1 and J is TRBJ1-1; D uncertain. Germline loops: CDR1 SGHRS, CDR2 YFSETQ. V shed 3 bases and J shed 0 bases, with 15 bases lying between them. The CDR3 sequence is 16 residues long. The CDR3 loop is CASSSGAFSMNTEAFF. The DNA of the CDR3 is TGCGCCAGCAGCTCGGGCGCGTTTTCCATGAACACTGAAGCTTTCTTT.

This chain links TRBV2 with TRBJ2-3, with a tentative D call TRBD1 (6 bases). This CDR3 is 12 amino acids long. Germline V lookup: CDR1 SNHLY, CDR2 FYNNEI. The V and J ends lost 4 bases and 6 bases respectively, with 8 bases between them. Here the CDR3 reads CASSGTDDTQYF. Written as DNA, the CDR3 is TGTGCCAGCAGTGGGACAGATGATACGCAGTATTTT.

The chain couples TRBV5-1 to TRBJ2-4; 7 positions match TRBD1. With 4 bases clipped from V and 0 bases from J, the junction kept 4 bases outside the gene matches. Per the germline V gene, CDR1 is SGHRS and CDR2 is YFSETQ. This CDR3 contains 15 residues. CDR3: CASSPGQLAKNIQYF. DNA of the CDR3: TGCGCCAGCAGCCCGGGACAGTTAGCCAAAAACATTCAGTACTTC.

V gene TRBV11-2 combines with J gene TRBJ1-3; D unresolved. CDR1 SGHAT and CDR2 FQNNGV come from the germline V gene. This CDR3 has 12 residues. Trimming left V 3 bases short and J 8 bases short, with 8 bases between. The CDR3 coding sequence is TGTGCCAGCAGCTTGTTTGTAGACACCATATATTTT. Protein product: CASSLFVDTIYF.

The CDR3 DNA sequence: TGTGCCAGCAGTGTTTTAGGAGGGTGGGAGCAGTACTTC. It specifies CASSVLGGWEQYF. This chain links TRBV6-5 with TRBJ2-7, with D possibly being TRBD2 (6 bases). This CDR3 has 13 residues. V lost 5 bases and J lost 7, with 15 bases in between. CDR1 and CDR2 (germline): MNHEY, SVGAGI.

V gene TRBV27 combines with J gene TRBJ2-1; possibly TRBD1 for D (6 bases). The CDR3 has 15 amino acids. V dropped 4 bases and J dropped 7 bases, with 17 bases sitting between them. Germline CDR1 and CDR2: MNHEY and SMNVEV (reference sequence). Written as DNA, the CDR3 is TGTGCCAGCAGTTCCGGATGGACAGCAATGAATGAGCAGTTCTTC. Its protein product is CASSSGWTAMNEQFF.

The CDR3 sequence: CSVADRGTDTQYF. The CDR3 nucleotides read TGCAGCGTTGCCGACAGGGGCACAGATACGCAGTATTTT. This sequence joins TRBV29-1 and TRBJ2-3; TRBD1 agrees at 7 bases. This CDR3 is 13 amino acids long. The trim removed 4 bases at V and 1 base at J, leaving 2 bases unmatched. The germline V gene has CDR1 SQVTM and CDR2 ANQGSEA.

The rearrangement links TRBV15 to TRBJ2-5; the D gene is possibly TRBD1 (6 bases). V was pared by 0 bases and J by 1 base, with 9 bases between. Per germline, CDR1 LNHNV and CDR2 YYDKDF (reference sequence). The CDR3 extends over 15 amino acids. CDR3 in DNA: TGTGCCACCAGCAGAGATCGGGACACCCAAGAGACCCAGTACTTC. The encoded protein is CATSRDRDTQETQYF.

The V and J genes are TRBV19 and TRBJ1-2; D not certain. The CDR3 loop spans 15 amino acids. Germline V gene lookup returns CDR1 LNHDA and CDR2 SQIVND (reference sequence). V lost 4 bases and J lost 4, with 16 bases in between. CDR3: CASSRGFSPVYGYTF. CDR3 nucleotides: TGTGCCAGTAGTAGGGGATTTTCCCCAGTCTATGGCTACACCTTC.

The chain is built from TRBV18 and TRBJ2-1, with 7 bases that match TRBD1. The CDR3 has 14 residues. The V segment lost 3 bases and the J segment 4 bases; nucleotides outside the gene matches: 3. CDR1 is KGHSH, CDR2 LQKENI, per germline. The CDR3 bases are TGTGCCAGCTCACCCTGGGACAGTTACAATGAGCAGTTCTTC. It yields the protein CASSPWDSYNEQFF.

This chain's CDR3 is CASSFGQINEQFF. CDR3 DNA: TGTGCCAGCAGCTTTGGACAGATCAATGAGCAGTTCTTC. This chain links TRBV9 with TRBJ2-1; D possibly corresponds to TRBD1 (6 bases). This CDR3 contains 13 residues. V was cut by 4 bases and J by 6 bases, with 11 bases left in between. Germline CDR1 and CDR2: SGDLS and YYNGEE.

The chain links TRBV4-2 to TRBJ2-3; 7 bases fit TRBD2. The CDR3 has 17 amino acids. The J segment lost 6 bases and the V segment lost 1 base, leaving 13 bases of the junction unmatched. Looked up from germline, CDR1 is LGHNA and CDR2 is YNFKEQ. CDR3 nucleotide sequence: TGTGCCAGCAGCCAAGGGGAAGCTAGCGGAATTCAGGATACGCAGTATTTT. This gives the protein CASSQGEASGIQDTQYF.

CDR3 bases: TGTGCCAGCAGTCTCATATCCCCCTACAGGGGAAGCTCCTACGAGCAGTACTTC. It is translated as CASSLISPYRGSSYEQYF. V gene TRBV28 combines with J gene TRBJ2-7, with 7 bases fitting TRBD1. Germline CDR1 is MDHEN and CDR2 is SYDVKM. The CDR3 has 18 residues. The V segment lost 5 bases and the J segment 0 bases; nucleotides outside the gene matches: 16.

The chain uses TRBV2 and TRBJ2-7; 9 nucleotides agree with TRBD2. The germline V gene has CDR1 SNHLY and CDR2 FYNNEI. The length of the CDR3 is 15 residues. Trimming removed 5 bases from V and 5 bases from J; junction bases left unmatched: 10. The CDR3 DNA sequence: TGTGCCAGCAGTTTTTTTAGCGGGGGAGAGGACGAGCAGTACTTC. As protein: CASSFFSGGEDEQYF.

About this clone itself: Within the sample, other DNA sequences also encode this same CDR3. V is TRBV29-1 and J is TRBJ1-1; 7 nucleotides line up with TRBD1. The J segment lost 1 base and the V segment lost 4 bases, leaving 3 bases of the junction unmatched. Germline V gene sequence: CDR1 SQVTM, CDR2 ANQGSEA. The length of the CDR3 is 13 residues. DNA for the CDR3: TGCAGCGTTGGGGACAGAGCGAACACTGAAGCTTTCTTT. Translated, it gives CSVGDRANTEAFF.

CDR3 coding DNA: TGTGCCAGCAGCGAATTGTCGGGCGGATCTAACTATGGCTACACCTTC. It specifies CASSELSGGSNYGYTF. The gene calls are TRBV7-9 and TRBJ1-2; the D is unclear. V was clipped by 5 bases and J by 0 bases, with 16 bases between them. The CDR3 has 16 residues. Germline assignment: CDR1 SEHNR and CDR2 FQNEAQ (reference sequence).

The rearrangement links TRBV5-1 to TRBJ2-1; no definite D call. Trimming left V 2 bases short and J 1 base short, with 13 bases between. The V gene's germline CDR1 is SGHRS and CDR2 YFSETQ. CDR3 length: 16 amino acids. In DNA form, the CDR3 reads TGCGCCAGCAGCTTCTACCCGGCTCCGTCCTACAATGAGCAGTTCTTC. The encoded protein is CASSFYPAPSYNEQFF.

V usage is TRBV25-1 and J usage is TRBJ2-6; D ambiguous. Trimming took 5 bases from V and 0 from J, leaving 5 bases between them. Germline V gives CDR1 MGHDK, CDR2 SYGVNS. The CDR3 runs 14 residues. The CDR3 loop is CASSRPSGANVLTF. CDR3 nucleotide sequence: TGTGCCAGCAGTCGGCCCTCTGGGGCCAACGTCCTGACTTTC.

DNA of the CDR3: TGTGCCAGCAGCTCCAACCTCGGGACAGCAGGCTACACCTTC. Its translation is CASSSNLGTAGYTF. The rearrangement uses TRBV11-2 and TRBJ1-2, with 7 bases matching TRBD1. The CDR3 runs to 14 residues. Germline CDR1 SGHAT, CDR2 FQNNGV. The V and J ends lost 4 bases and 8 bases, in that order; junction bases with no gene match: 10.

The chain combines TRBV19 with TRBJ1-2; D gene ambiguous. This CDR3 spans 11 amino acids. The germline V and J ends were trimmed by 1 base and 7 bases, with 4 bases remaining between them. Germline loops: CDR1 LNHDA, CDR2 SQIVND (reference sequence). The CDR3: CASSIAGGYTF. DNA for the CDR3: TGTGCCAGTAGTATAGCCGGTGGCTACACCTTC.

The J gene is TRBJ1-2, the V gene TRBV7-6; D possibly corresponds to TRBD1 (6 bases). The CDR3 extends over 17 amino acids. Germline lookup yields CDR1 SGHVS and CDR2 FNYEAQ. The ends were cut back, 1 base at V and 7 bases at J, with 22 bases in the middle. This CDR3 is CASSLVEVTGSIGGYTF. For the CDR3, the DNA is TGTGCCAGCAGCTTAGTTGAAGTAACAGGGTCCATCGGTGGCTACACCTTC. Full variable domain (outside the CDR3, taken from reference TRBV7-6 and TRBJ1-2): GAGVSQSPRYKVTKRGQDVALRCDPISGHVSLYWYRQALGQGPEFLTYFNYEAQQDKSGLPNDRFSAERPEGSISTLTIQRTEQRDSAMYRCASSLVEVTGSIGGYTFGSGTRLTVV.

The rearrangement joins TRBV11-2 to TRBJ2-7, with TRBD2 matching 8 bases. This CDR3 is built from 14 residues. The germline V gene has CDR1 SGHAT and CDR2 FQNNGV. V shed 5 bases and J 7 bases; nucleotides not matched to a gene: 10. DNA of the CDR3: TGTGCCAGCAGCCCAATCGTCGGGGGGGGTGAGCAGTACTTC. The encoded protein is CASSPIVGGGEQYF.